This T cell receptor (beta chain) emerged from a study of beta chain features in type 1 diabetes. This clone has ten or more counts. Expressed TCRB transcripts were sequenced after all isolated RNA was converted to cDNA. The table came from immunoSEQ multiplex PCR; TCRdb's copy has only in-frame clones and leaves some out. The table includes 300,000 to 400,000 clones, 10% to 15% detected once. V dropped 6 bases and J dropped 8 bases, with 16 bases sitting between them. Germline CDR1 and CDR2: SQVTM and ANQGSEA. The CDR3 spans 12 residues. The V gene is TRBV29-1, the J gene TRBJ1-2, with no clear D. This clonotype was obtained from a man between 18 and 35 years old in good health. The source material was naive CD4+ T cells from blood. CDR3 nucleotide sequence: TGCAGCGTCTTATCAGTGGGCTTAGGCTACACCTTC. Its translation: CSVLSVGLGYTF.